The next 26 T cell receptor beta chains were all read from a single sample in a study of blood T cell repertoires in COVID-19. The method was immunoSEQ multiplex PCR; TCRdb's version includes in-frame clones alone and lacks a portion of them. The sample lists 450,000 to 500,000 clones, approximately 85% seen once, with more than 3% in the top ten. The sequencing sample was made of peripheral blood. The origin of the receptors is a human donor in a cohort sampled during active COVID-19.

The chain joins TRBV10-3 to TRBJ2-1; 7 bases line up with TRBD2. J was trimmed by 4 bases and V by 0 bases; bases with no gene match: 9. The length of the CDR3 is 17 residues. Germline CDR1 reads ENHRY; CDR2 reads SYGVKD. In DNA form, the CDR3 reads TGTGCCATCAGTGAGTCGACTCTGGCTAGCGGTTACAATGAGCAGTTCTTC. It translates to CAISESTLASGYNEQFF.

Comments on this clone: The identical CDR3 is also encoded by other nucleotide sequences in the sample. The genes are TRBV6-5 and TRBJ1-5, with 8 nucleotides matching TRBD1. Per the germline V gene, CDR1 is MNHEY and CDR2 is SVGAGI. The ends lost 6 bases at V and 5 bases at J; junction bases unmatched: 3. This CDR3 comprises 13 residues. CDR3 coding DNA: TGTGCCAGCAGCCCGGACAGGGATCAGCCCCAGCATTTT. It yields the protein CASSPDRDQPQHF.

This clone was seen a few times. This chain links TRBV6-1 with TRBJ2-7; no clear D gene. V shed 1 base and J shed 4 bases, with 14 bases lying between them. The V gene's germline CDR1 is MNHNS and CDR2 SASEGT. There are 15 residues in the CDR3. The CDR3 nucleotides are TGTGCCAGCAGTGAAGTGGCAGGATTTCCTTACGAGCAGTACTTC. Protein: CASSEVAGFPYEQYF.

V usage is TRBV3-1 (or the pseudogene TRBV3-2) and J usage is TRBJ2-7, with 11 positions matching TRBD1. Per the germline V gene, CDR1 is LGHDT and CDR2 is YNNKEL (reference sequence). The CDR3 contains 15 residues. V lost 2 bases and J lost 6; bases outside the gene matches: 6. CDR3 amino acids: CASSQRGGTGGEQYF. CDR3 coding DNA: TGTGCCAGCAGCCAAAGGGGAGGGACAGGGGGCGAGCAGTACTTC.

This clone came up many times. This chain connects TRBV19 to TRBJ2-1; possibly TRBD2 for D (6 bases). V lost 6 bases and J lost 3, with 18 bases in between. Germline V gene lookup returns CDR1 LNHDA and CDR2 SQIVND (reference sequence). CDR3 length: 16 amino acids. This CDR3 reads CASRGRIAAGYNEQFF. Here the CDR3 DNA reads TGTGCCAGTAGGGGGAGGATCGCAGCGGGCTACAATGAGCAGTTCTTC.

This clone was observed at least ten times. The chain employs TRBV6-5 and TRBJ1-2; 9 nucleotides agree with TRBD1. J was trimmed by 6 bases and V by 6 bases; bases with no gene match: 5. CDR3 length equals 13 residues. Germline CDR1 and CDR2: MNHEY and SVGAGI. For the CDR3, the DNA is TGTGCCAGCAGGAGAAGGACAGGGGATGGCTACACCTTC. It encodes CASRRRTGDGYTF.

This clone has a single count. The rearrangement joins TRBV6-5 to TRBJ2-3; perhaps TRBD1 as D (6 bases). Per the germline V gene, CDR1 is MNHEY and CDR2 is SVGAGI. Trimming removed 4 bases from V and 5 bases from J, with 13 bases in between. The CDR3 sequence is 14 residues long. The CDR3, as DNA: TGTGCCAGCAGTTTGGGAGTAGGGGGAGATACGCAGTATTTT. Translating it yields CASSLGVGGDTQYF.

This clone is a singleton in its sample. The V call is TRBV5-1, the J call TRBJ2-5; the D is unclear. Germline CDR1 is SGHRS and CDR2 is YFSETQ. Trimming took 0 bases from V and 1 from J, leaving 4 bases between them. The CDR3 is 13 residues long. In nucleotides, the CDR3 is TGCGCCAGCAGCTTGGGTAGCCAAGAGACCCAGTACTTC. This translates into CASSLGSQETQYF.

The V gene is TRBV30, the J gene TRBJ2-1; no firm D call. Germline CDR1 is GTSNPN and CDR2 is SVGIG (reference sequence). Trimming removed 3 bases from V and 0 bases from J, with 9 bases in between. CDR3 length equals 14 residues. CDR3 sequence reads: CAWRRGSSYNEQFF. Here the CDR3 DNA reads TGTGCCTGGAGGCGCGGAAGCTCCTACAATGAGCAGTTCTTC.

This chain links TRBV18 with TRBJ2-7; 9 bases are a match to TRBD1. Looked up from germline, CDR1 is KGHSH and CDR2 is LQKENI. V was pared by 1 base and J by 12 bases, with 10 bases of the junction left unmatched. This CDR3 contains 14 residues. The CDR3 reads CASSPRDRDTFVYF. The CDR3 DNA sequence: TGTGCCAGCTCACCACGGGACAGGGACACCTTCGTGTACTTC.

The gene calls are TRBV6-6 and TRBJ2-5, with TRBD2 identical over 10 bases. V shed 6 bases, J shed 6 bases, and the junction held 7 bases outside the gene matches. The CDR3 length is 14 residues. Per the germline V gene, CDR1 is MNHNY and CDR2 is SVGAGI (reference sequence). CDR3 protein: CASSPPSGSKTQYF. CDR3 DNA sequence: TGTGCCAGCAGCCCCCCTAGCGGGAGTAAGACCCAGTACTTC.

In DNA form, the CDR3 reads TGTGCCAGCAGCTTGGTGGGCGGGACAGGGGACGGGTTCTTC. Translating gives CASSLVGGTGDGFF. V is TRBV5-6 and J is TRBJ2-1; 10 positions agree with TRBD1. Germline-derived CDR1 and CDR2 are SGHDT and YYEEEE. The CDR3 consists of 14 residues. The V segment lost 0 bases and the J segment 15 bases; nucleotides outside the gene matches: 9.

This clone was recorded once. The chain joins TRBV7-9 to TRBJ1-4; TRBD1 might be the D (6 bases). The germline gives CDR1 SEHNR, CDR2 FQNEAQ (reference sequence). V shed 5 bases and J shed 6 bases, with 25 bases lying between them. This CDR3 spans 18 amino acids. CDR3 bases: TGTGCCAGCAGCCTGTCGCCAGGGGTGGTATTACTTTATGAAAAACTGTTTTTT. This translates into CASSLSPGVVLLYEKLFF.

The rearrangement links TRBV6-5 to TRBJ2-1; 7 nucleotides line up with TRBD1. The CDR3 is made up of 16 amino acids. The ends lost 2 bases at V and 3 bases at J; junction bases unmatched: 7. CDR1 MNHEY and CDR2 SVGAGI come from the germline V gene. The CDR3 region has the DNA TGTGCCAGCAGTTACGATCCTGGACAGGACTACAATGAGCAGTTCTTC. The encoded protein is CASSYDPGQDYNEQFF.

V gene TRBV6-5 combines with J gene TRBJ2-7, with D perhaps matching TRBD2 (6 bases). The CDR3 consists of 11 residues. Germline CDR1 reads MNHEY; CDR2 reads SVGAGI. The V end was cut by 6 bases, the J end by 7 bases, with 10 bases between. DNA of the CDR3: TGTGCCAGCAGACTAGCCCGGGAGCAGTACTTC. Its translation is CASRLAREQYF.

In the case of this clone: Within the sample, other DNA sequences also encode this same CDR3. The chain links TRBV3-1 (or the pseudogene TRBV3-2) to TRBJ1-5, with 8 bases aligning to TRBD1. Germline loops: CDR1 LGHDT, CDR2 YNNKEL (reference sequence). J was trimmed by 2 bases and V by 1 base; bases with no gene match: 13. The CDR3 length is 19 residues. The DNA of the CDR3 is TGTGCCAGCAGCCAAGGGTTAACAGGGGGTAGTGACGGCAATCAGCCCCAGCATTTT. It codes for CASSQGLTGGSDGNQPQHF.

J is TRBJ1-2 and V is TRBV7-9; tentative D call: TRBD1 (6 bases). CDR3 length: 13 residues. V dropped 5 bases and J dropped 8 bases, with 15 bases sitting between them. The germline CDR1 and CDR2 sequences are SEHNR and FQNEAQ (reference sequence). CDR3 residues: CASSISGVGGYTF. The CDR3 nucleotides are TGTGCCAGCAGCATTTCAGGGGTAGGGGGCTACACCTTC.

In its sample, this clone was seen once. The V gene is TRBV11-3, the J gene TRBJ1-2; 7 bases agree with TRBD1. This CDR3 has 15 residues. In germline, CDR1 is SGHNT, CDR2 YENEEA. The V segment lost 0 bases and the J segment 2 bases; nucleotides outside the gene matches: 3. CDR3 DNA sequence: TGTGCCAGCAGCTTAGATAAGACAGGGAACTATGGCTACACCTTC. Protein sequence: CASSLDKTGNYGYTF. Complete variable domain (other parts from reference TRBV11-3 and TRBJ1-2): EAGVVQSPRYKIIEKKQPVAFWCNPISGHNTLYWYLQNLGQGPELLIRYENEEAVDDSQLPKDRFSAERLKGVDSTLKIQPAELGDSAVYLCASSLDKTGNYGYTFGSGTRLTVV.

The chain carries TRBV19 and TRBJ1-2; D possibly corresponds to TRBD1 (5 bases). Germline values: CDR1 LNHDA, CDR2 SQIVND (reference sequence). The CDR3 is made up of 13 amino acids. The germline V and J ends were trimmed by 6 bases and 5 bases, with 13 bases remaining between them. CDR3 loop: CASSQGVKYGYTF. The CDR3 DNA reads TGTGCCAGTAGCCAAGGGGTCAAATATGGCTACACCTTC.

The CDR3 sequence is CASDHSGTGVYNEQFF. DNA for the CDR3: TGTGCTAGCGACCATTCCGGGACAGGGGTGTACAATGAGCAGTTCTTC. The V call is TRBV7-7, the J call TRBJ2-1; 10 positions agree with TRBD1. In germline, CDR1 is SSHAT, CDR2 FNYEAQ (reference sequence). This CDR3 contains 16 residues.

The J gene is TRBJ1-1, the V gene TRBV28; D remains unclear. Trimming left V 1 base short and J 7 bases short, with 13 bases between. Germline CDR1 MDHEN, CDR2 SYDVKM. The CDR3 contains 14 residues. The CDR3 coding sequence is TGTGCCAGCAGTTTATATACCACCGCCGGTGAAGCTTTCTTT. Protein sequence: CASSLYTTAGEAFF.

CDR3 sequence: CASSVAAGAIYEQYF. For the CDR3, the DNA is TGTGCCAGCAGCGTAGCCGCGGGAGCGATCTACGAGCAGTACTTC. The chain links TRBV9 to TRBJ2-7, with 7 nucleotides matching TRBD2. V lost 0 bases, J lost 3 bases, and 6 bases stayed unmatched. The CDR3 has 15 amino acids. CDR1 is SGDLS, CDR2 YYNGEE, per germline.

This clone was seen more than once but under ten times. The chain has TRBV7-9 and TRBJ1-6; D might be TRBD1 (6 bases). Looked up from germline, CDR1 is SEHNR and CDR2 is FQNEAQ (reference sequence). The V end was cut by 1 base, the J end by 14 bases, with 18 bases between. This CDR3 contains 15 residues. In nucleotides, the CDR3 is TGTGCCAGCAGCTTAGGGCTGCAGGGGCTTGAAGCCCTCCACTTT. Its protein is CASSLGLQGLEALHF.

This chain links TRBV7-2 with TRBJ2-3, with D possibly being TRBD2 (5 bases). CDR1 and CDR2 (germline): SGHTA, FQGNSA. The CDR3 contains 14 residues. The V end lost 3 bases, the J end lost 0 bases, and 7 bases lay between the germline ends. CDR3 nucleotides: TGTGCCAGCAGCTTTGGCGGGAGCACAGATACGCAGTATTTT. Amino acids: CASSFGGSTDTQYF. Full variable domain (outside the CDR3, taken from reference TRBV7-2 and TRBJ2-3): GAGVSQSPSNKVTEKGKDVELRCDPISGHTALYWYRQSLGQGLEFLIYFQGNSAPDKSGLPSDRFSAERTGGSVSTLTIQRTQQEDSAVYLCASSFGGSTDTQYFGPGTRLTVL.

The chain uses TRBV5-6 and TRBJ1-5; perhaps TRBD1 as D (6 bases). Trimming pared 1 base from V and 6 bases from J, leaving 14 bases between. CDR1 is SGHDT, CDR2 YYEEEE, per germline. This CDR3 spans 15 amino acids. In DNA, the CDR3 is TGTGCCAGCAGCTTGTCGACAGGCGCTCCTCAGCCCCAGCATTTT. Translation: CASSLSTGAPQPQHF.

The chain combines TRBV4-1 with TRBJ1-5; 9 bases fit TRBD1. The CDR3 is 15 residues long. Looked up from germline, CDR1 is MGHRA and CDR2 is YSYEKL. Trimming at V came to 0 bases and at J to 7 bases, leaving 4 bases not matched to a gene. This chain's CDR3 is CASSQEGTGRQPQHF. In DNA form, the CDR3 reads TGCGCCAGCAGCCAAGAGGGGACAGGGCGACAGCCCCAGCATTTT.